This T cell receptor (beta chain) stems from a study of coeliac disease. Trimming left V 2 bases short and J 0 bases short, with 11 bases between. Germline V gene data show CDR1 as GTSNPN and CDR2 as SVGIG (reference sequence). CDR3 length: 14 residues. Assay: immunoSEQ multiplex PCR; the TCRdb copy retains only in-frame clones and omits some. The repertoire includes a few thousand clones, roughly two thirds of them detected once, and roughly 10% sits in the top ten. Sequenced: lymphocytes from the gut lamina propria. V gene TRBV30 combines with J gene TRBJ2-7; D possibly corresponds to TRBD2 (5 bases). This sequence was found in a man in his 70s with active celiac disease. The CDR3 DNA follows: TGTGCCTGGAGTACGGGAAAAATCTCCTACGAGCAGTACTTC. Translating it yields CAWSTGKISYEQYF. The full variable domain, rest sourced from reference TRBV30 and TRBJ2-7, is SQTIHQWPATLVQPVGSPLSLECTVEGTSNPNLYWYRQAAGRGLQLLFYSVGIGQISSEVPQNLSASRPQDRQFILSSKKLLLSDSGFYLCAWSTGKISYEQYFGPGTRLTVT.